Listed below are T cell receptor beta chains from one sample, sequenced in a study of CD8+ T cells in alopecia areata. Sequencing used immunoSEQ multiplex PCR; TCRdb keeps in-frame clones, though not all of them. In the table there are some 120,000 clones, around 50% of which are singletons. Sequenced material: NKG2D-low CD8+ T cells sorted from blood. The receptors derive from a human donor with alopecia areata. The CDR3 runs from the conserved cysteine through the conserved F or W. The D gene is left open where the match is weak. Rows give clone size only sometimes, using once, few, many, or a class for an expanded clone.

abundance,d_gene,j_gene,v_gene,CDR3nt,CDR3aa
.,TRBD2,TRBJ2-1,TRBV29-1,TGCAGCGTTGTAGGGCTAGCGGGAGACAATGAGCAGTTCTTC,CSVVGLAGDNEQFF
.,.,TRBJ1-2,TRBV5-1,TGCGCCAGCAGCACCACAGGACAGCTGCCGGGCTATGGCTACACCTTC,CASSTTGQLPGYGYTF
.,.,TRBJ2-1,TRBV29-1,TGCAGCGTGGCCTCGTCCTACAATGAGCAGTTCTTC,CSVASSYNEQFF
.,.,TRBJ2-7,TRBV5-1,TGCGCCAGCAGCTTGGAGAGCCTGAGTAGGTACGAGCAGTACTTC,CASSLESLSRYEQYF
.,TRBD1,TRBJ1-2,TRBV9,TGTGCCAGCAGCAAGGACAGGTTCTATGGCTACACCTTC,CASSKDRFYGYTF
.,.,TRBJ1-1,TRBV15,TGTGCCACCAGTCTGAAGGAGAACACTGAAGCTTTCTTT,CATSLKENTEAFF
few,.,TRBJ2-1,TRBV5-1,TGCGCCAGCAGCTTGGTGTCCAATGAGCAGTTCTTC,CASSLVSNEQFF
few,.,TRBJ2-1,TRBV27,TGTGCCAGCAGTTACGGGGCAGGGCAGTTCTTC,CASSYGAGQFF
.,TRBD1,TRBJ1-2,TRBV29-1,TGCAGCGTTGTGTCGGGACAGGGGCTCCATGGCTACACCTTC,CSVVSGQGLHGYTF
.,.,TRBJ1-5,TRBV30,TGTGCCTGGAGTAGGGGGGACGGGAATCAGCCCCAGCATTTT,CAWSRGDGNQPQHF
.,.,TRBJ1-2,TRBV29-1,TGCAGCGTTCCCGAGACAGGACTCTATGGCTACACCTTC,CSVPETGLYGYTF
few,.,TRBJ1-5,TRBV27,TGTGCCAGCAGGCGGGGGAGTCAGCCCCAGCATTTT,CASRRGSQPQHF
.,TRBD1,TRBJ2-5,TRBV4-1,TGCGCCAGCAGCTCAGGGGGAATAGAGACCCAGTACTTC,CASSSGGIETQYF
.,TRBD1,TRBJ2-1,TRBV30,TGTGCCTGGAGAATAGAGGGGGCCCACTACAATGAGCAGTTCTTC,CAWRIEGAHYNEQFF
.,TRBD2,TRBJ2-1,TRBV28,TGTGCCACCGACGAGCGGGAAGAGCAGTTCTTC,CATDEREEQFF
.,.,TRBJ2-1,TRBV29-1,TGCAGCGTCCAGAACAGGGAAGGGGATGAGCAGTTCTTC,CSVQNREGDEQFF